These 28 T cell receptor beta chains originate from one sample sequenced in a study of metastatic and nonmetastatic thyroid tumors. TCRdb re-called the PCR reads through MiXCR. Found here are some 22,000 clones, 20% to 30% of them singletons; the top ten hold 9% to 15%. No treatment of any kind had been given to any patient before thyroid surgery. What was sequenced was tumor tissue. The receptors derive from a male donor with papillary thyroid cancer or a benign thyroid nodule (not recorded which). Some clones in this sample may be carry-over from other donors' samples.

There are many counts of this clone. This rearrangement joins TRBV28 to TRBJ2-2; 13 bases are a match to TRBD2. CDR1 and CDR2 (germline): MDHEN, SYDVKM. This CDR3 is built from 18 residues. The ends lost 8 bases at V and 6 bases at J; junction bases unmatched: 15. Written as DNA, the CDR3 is TGTGCCAGCGGGAGGACTAGCGGGAGAGGTGGGAATGCCGGGGAGCTGTTTTTT. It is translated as CASGRTSGRGGNAGELFF. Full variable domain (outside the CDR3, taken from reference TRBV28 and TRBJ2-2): DVKVTQSSRYLVKRTGEKVFLECVQDMDHENMFWYRQDPGLGLRLIYFSYDVKMKEKGDIPEGYSVSREKKERFSLILESASTNQTSMYLCASGRTSGRGGNAGELFFGEGSRLTVL.

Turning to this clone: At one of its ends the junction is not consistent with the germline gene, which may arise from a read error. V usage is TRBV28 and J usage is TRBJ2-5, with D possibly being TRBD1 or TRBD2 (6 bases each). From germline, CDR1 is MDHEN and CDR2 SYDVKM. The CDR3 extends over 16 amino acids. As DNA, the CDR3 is TGTGCCAGCAGTGATCAGGGGAGGTGGTTCCAAGATACCCAGTACTTC. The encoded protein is CASSDQGRWFQDTQYF.

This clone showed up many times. The CDR3 nucleotides are TGTGCCAGTAGTCGCGAGGGTTCTGAAGCTTTCTTT. Protein: CASSREGSEAFF. The rearrangement joins TRBV19 to TRBJ1-1; no reliable D call. The CDR3 runs 12 residues. Looked up from germline, CDR1 is LNHDA and CDR2 is SQIVND (reference sequence). V lost 5 bases to trimming and J lost 6 bases, with 10 bases between them.

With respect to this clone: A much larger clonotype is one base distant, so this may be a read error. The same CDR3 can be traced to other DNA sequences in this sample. CDR3 coding DNA: TGCAGTGCTAGGGATCGAGGCGGGGCAGATACGCAGTATTTT. Protein sequence: CSARDRGGADTQYF. The rearrangement uses TRBV20-1 and TRBJ2-3, with D possibly matching TRBD2 (6 bases). The CDR3 extends over 14 amino acids. Trimming pared 3 bases from V and 4 bases from J, leaving 14 bases between. The germline gives CDR1 DFQATT, CDR2 SNEGSKA (reference sequence).

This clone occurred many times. In nucleotides, the CDR3 is TGTGCCAGCAGTTTCAGGGGGGGTGGAGAAAAACTGTTTTTT. This translates into CASSFRGGGEKLFF. The rearrangement joins TRBV12-3 or TRBV12-4 to TRBJ1-4; TRBD1 matches at 7 bases. J lost 8 bases, V lost 3 bases, and 6 bases had no gene match. The CDR3 covers 14 residues.

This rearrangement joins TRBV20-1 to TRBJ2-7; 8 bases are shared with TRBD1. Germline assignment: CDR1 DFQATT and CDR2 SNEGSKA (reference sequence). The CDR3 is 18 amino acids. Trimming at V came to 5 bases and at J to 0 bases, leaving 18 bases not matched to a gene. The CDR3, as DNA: TGCAGTGCTGCCCTGGTGGGAGGTGGACAGGGCTCCTCCTACGAGCAGTACTTC. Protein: CSAALVGGGQGSSYEQYF.

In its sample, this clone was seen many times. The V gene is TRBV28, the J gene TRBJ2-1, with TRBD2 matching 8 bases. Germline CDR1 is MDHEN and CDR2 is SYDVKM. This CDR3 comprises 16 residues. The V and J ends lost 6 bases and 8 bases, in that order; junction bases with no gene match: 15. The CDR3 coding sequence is TGTGCCAGCAGATTAGCCCCCCCACTAGCGGAGGATGAGCAGTTCTTC. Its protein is CASRLAPPLAEDEQFF.

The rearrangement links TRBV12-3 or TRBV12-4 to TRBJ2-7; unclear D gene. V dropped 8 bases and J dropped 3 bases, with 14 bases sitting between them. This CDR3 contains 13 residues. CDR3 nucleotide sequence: TGTGCCAGCCTTTTAAGCTGGGGCTACGAGCAGTACTTC. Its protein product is CASLLSWGYEQYF.

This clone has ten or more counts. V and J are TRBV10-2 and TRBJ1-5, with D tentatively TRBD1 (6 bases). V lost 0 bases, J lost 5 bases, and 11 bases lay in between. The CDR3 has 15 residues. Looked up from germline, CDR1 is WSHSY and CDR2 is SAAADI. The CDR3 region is CASSESTGEDQPQHF. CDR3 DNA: TGCGCCAGCAGTGAGTCGACAGGTGAGGATCAGCCCCAGCATTTT.

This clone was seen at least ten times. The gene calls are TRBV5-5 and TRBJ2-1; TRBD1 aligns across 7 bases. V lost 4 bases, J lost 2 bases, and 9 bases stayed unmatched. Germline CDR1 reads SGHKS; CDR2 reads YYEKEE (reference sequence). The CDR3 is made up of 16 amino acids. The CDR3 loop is CASSDPGTDTYNEQFF. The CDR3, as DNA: TGTGCCAGCAGCGACCCCGGGACAGATACCTACAATGAGCAGTTCTTC.

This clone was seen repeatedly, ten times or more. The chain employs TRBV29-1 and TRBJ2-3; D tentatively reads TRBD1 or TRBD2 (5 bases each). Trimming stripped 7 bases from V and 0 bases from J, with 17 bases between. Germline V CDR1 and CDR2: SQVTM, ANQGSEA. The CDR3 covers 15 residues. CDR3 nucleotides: TGCAGCGCCGGGGCCTCCGACATTAGCACAGATACGCAGTATTTT. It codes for CSAGASDISTDTQYF.

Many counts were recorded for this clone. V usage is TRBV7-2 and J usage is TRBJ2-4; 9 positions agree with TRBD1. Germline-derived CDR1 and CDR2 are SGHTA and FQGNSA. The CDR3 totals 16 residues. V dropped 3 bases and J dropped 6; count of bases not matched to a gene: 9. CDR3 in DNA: TGTGCCAGCAGCTTTGTGTCGGGACAGGGATCAAACATTCAGTACTTC. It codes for CASSFVSGQGSNIQYF.

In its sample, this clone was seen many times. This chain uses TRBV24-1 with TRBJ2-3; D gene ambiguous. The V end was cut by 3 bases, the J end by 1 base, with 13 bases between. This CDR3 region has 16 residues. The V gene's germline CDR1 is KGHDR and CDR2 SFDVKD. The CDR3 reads CATSDITDRGTDTQYF. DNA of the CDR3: TGTGCCACCAGTGATATAACTGACCGAGGCACAGATACGCAGTATTTT.

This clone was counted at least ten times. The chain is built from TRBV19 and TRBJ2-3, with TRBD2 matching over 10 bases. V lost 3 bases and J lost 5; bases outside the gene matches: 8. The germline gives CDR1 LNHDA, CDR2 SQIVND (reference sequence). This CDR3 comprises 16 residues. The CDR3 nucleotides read TGTGCCAGTAGTATTACTCTAGCGGGAGCGAGAGATACGCAGTATTTT. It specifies CASSITLAGARDTQYF.

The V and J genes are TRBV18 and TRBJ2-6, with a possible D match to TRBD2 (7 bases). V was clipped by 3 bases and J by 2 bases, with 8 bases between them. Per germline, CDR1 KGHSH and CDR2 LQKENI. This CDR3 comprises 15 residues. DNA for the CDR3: TGTGCCAGCTCACCGGGGGGGCCTGGGGCCAACGTCCTGACTTTC. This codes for CASSPGGPGANVLTF.

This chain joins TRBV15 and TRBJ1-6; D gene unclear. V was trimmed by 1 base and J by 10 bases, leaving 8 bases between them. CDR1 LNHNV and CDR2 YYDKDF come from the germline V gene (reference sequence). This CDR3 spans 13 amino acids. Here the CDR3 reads CATSRGAMSPLHF. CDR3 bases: TGTGCCACCAGCAGAGGGGCAATGTCACCCCTCCACTTT.

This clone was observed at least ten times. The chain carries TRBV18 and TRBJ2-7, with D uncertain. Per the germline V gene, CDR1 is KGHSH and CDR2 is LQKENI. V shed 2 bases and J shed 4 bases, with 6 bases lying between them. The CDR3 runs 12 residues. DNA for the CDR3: TGTGCCAGCTCACCAGTAGGGTACGAGCAGTACTTC. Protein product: CASSPVGYEQYF.

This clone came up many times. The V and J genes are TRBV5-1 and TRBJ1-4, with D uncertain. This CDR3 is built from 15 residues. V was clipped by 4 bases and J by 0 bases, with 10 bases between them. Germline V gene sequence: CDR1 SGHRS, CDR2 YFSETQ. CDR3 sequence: CASSIMQATNEKLFF. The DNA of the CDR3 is TGCGCCAGCAGCATAATGCAGGCAACTAATGAAAAACTGTTTTTT. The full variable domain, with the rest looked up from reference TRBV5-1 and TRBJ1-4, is KAGVTQTPRYLIKTRGQQVTLSCSPISGHRSVSWYQQTPGQGLQFLFEYFSETQRNKGNFPGRFSGRQFSNSRSEMNVSTLELGDSALYLCASSIMQATNEKLFFGSGTQLSVL.

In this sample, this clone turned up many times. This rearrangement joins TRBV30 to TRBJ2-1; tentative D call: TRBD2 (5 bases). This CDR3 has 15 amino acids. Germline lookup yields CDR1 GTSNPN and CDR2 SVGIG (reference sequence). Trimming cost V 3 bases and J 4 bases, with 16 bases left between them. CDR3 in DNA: TGTGCCTGGAGAGTGTCCCCCTCGGGGTACAATGAGCAGTTCTTC. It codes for CAWRVSPSGYNEQFF.

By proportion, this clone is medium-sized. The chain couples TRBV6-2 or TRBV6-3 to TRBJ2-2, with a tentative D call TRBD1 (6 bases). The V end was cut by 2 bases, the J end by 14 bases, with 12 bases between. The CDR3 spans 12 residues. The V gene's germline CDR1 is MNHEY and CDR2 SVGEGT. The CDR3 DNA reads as TGTGCCAGCAGTTACCCCGACAGGACTCTGTTTTTT. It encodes CASSYPDRTLFF.

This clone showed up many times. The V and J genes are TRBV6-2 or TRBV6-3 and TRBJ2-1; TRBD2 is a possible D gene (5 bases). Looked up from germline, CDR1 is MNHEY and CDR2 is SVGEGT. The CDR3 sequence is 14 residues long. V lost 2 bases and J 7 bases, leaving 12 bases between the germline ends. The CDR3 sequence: CASSYGYGVNEQFF. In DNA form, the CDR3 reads TGTGCCAGCAGTTACGGATACGGGGTGAATGAGCAGTTCTTC.

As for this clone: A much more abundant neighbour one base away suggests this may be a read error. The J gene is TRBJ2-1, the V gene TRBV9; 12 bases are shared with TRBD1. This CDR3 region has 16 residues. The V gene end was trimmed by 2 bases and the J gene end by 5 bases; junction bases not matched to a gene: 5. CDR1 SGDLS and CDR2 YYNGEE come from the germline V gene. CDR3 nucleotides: TGTGCCAGCAGCGTGGGACAGGGGGCAACCCACAATGAGCAGTTCTTC. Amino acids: CASSVGQGATHNEQFF.

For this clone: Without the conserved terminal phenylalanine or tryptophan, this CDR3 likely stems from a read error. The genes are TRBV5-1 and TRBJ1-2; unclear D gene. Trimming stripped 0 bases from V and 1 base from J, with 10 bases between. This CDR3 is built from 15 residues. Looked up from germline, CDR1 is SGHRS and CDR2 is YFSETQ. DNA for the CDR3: TGCGCCAGCAGCTTGGGTTCTGGACTTAACTATGGCTACACCTTA. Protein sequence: CASSLGSGLNYGYTL.

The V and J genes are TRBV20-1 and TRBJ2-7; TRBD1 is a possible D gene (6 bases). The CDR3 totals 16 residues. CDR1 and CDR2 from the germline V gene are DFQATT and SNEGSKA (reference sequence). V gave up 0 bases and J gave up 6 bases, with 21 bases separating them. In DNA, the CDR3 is TGCAGTGCTAGAGATTGGAGGACAGCCACTCTCTCCGAGCAGTACTTC. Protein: CSARDWRTATLSEQYF.

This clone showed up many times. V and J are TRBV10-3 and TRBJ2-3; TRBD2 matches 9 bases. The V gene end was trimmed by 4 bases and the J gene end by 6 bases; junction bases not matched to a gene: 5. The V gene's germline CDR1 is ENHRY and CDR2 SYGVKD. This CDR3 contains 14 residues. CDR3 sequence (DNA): TGTGCCATCAGTGCTACTAGCGGGTGGGATACGCAGTATTTT. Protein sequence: CAISATSGWDTQYF.

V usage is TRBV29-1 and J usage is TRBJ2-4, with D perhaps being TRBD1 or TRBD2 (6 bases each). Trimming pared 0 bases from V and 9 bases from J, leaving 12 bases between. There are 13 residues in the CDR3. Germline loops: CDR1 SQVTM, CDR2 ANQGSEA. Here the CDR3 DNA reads TGCAGCGTTGAAGAAGGAGGAGGGGGCATTCAGTACTTC. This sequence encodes CSVEEGGGGIQYF.

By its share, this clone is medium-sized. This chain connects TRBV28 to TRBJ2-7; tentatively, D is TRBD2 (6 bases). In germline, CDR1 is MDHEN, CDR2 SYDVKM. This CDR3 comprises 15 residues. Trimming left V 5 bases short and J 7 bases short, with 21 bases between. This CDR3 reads CASSPPGSFREEQYF. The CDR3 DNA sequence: TGTGCCAGCAGTCCACCGGGGAGCTTCCGGGAGGAGCAGTACTTC.

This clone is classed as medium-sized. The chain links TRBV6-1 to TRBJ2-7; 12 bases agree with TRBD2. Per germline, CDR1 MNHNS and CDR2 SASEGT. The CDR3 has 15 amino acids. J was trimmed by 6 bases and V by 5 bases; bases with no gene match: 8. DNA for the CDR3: TGTGCCAGCAGTCCCATGACTAGCGGGAGTTTCGAGCAGTACTTC. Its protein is CASSPMTSGSFEQYF.